This TCR beta chain was recorded in a study of identical twins. Study observations and caveats: The study based its conclusions on cross-sectional statistical analysis and did not follow the same donors. The models systematically underestimated how much out-of-frame TCR alpha was shared in monozygotic twins.

CDR3 length: 15 amino acids. Per germline, CDR1 MNHEY and CDR2 SVGAGI. The ends were cut back, 0 bases at V and 2 bases at J, with 11 bases in the middle. Each CDR3 protein gets one entry after TCRdb re-called the 5' RACE reads with MiXCR. Here the sample spans fewer than 550,000 distinct CDR3 sequences, 12% to 15% being singletons. In its sample, this clonotype was seen a few times. Its antigen is as yet unknown. In addition, the sample was reused for a study of yellow fever vaccine responses in identical twins.

The source is a woman between 18 and 30 years old in good health. The rearrangement links TRBV6-5 to TRBJ2-7; D possibly matches TRBD1 or TRBD2 (5 bases each). The sample taken for sequencing was CD4+ T cells sorted from blood. The DNA of the CDR3 is TGTGCCAGCAGTTACTCTCCGGGACGAACCTACGAGCAGTACTTC. Protein product: CASSYSPGRTYEQYF.